This T cell receptor beta chain was captured by sequencing in a study of cytomegalovirus exposure and HLA in healthy donors. Study information: Of all 400 or so donors who were genotyped, roughly 83% belonged to the Caucasian-associated ancestry cluster. Study-level findings and limits: CMV serostatus was the only immune exposure information that was available.

Germline V gene sequence: CDR1 SNHLY, CDR2 FYNNEI. The CDR3 runs 13 residues. V lost 6 bases and J 6 bases, leaving 11 bases between the germline ends. PCR involved 60 Vbeta and 13 Jbeta primers. Original analysis: Later, an analysis found approximately 80 million unique TCR beta chains, and roughly 10 million of these were shared. Sequencing was performed with immunoSEQ multiplex PCR; in TCRdb, only in-frame clones are kept and a portion is missing. The V and J calls and the clone size are those of that table, but D and trimming were determined from the DNA. This sample has about 140,000 clones, with roughly 74% found just once. This clone was seen repeatedly, ten times or more. No antigen is known for it.

The genes are TRBV2 and TRBJ2-2; D is perhaps TRBD2 (5 bases). The sequence was obtained from a woman between 40 and 50 years old in good health and CMV-seropositive. The sample taken for sequencing was PBMCs. The CDR3 sequence: CASRDDYAGELFF. In DNA form, the CDR3 reads TGTGCCAGCAGGGACGACTACGCCGGGGAGCTGTTTTTT.